Listed here are 6 T cell receptor beta chains from one sample, sequenced in a study of cytomegalovirus exposure and HLA in healthy donors. It was with 60 Vbeta and 13 Jbeta primers that the PCR ran. Using immunoSEQ multiplex PCR, the repertoire was profiled, and TCRdb retains in-frame clones only, with some absent. The repertoire has about 150,000 clones, around 77% of them found once; the top ten carry 1%. The sample was PBMCs. The receptors derive from a woman aged 45-59 years in good health and CMV-seropositive.

This sequence joins TRBV27 and TRBJ2-2; 7 bases agree with TRBD1. This CDR3 has 15 residues. V trimming: 5 bases; J trimming: 0 bases; junction bases outside the gene matches: 3. The germline V gene encodes CDR1 MNHEY and CDR2 SMNVEV (reference sequence). The CDR3 DNA sequence: TGTGCCAGCAGTGGGGGACAGTCGAACACCGGGGAGCTGTTTTTT. Translation: CASSGGQSNTGELFF.

This clone was observed a few times. This sequence joins TRBV6-5 and TRBJ1-5, with no clear D. V lost 6 bases and J 4 bases, leaving 10 bases between the germline ends. This CDR3 region has 13 residues. Looked up from germline, CDR1 is MNHEY and CDR2 is SVGAGI. The CDR3 sequence is CASRPAGNQPQHF. As DNA, the CDR3 is TGTGCCAGCAGACCGGCAGGTAATCAGCCCCAGCATTTT.

The rearrangement joins TRBV6-6 to TRBJ2-3, with 14 bases matching TRBD2. This CDR3 contains 14 residues. Germline V gene data show CDR1 as MNHNY and CDR2 as SVGAGI (reference sequence). V lost 11 bases to trimming and J lost 6 bases; unmatched junction nucleotides: 7. The CDR3 DNA follows: TGTGCCGGGACTAGCGGGGGCCAGGGGGATACGCAGTATTTT. This encodes CAGTSGGQGDTQYF.

This clone has just one count. This chain connects TRBV2 to TRBJ1-5; D unresolved. CDR1 and CDR2 (germline): SNHLY, FYNNEI. Trimming shortened V by 4 bases and J by 7 bases, and 8 bases separated the two germline ends. This CDR3 spans 12 amino acids. The CDR3 loop reads CASSVGVQPQHF. In DNA form, the CDR3 reads TGTGCCAGCAGTGTGGGCGTCCAGCCCCAGCATTTT.

This chain uses TRBV30 with TRBJ1-5; 9 nucleotides match TRBD1. Germline V gene lookup returns CDR1 GTSNPN and CDR2 SVGIG (reference sequence). The V gene end was trimmed by 3 bases and the J gene end by 7 bases; junction bases not matched to a gene: 4. CDR3 length equals 13 residues. CDR3 bases: TGTGCCTGGAGGGGACAGGGAGGACAGCCCCAGCATTTT. It encodes CAWRGQGGQPQHF.

V and J are TRBV7-3 and TRBJ1-2, with a tentative D call TRBD1 (5 bases). Germline CDR1 SGHTA, CDR2 FQGTGA. V was clipped by 3 bases and J by 7 bases, with 12 bases between them. The length of the CDR3 is 13 residues. The CDR3 loop is CASSFKGDAGYTF. CDR3 in DNA: TGTGCCAGCAGCTTCAAAGGGGATGCTGGCTACACCTTC.